The rows below give T cell receptor beta chains drawn from one sample of a study of blood T cell repertoires in COVID-19. Measured with immunoSEQ multiplex PCR; TCRdb has only the in-frame clones, and not every one. The sample records around 380,000 clones, about 80% being singletons. Specimen: peripheral blood. Receptors were obtained from a human donor with acute or convalescent COVID-19. The donor label of this sample is uncertain. Both conserved end residues are part of each CDR3. Each record gives: J gene, D gene, V gene, clone size, CDR3 DNA, CDR3 protein. A D gene is named only where the DNA matches it firmly. The listing skips clone size in some rows; elsewhere it reads once, few, many or a size class.

j_call: TRBJ1-2; d_call: TRBD1; v_call: TRBV25-1; clone_size: NA; cdr3_nt: TGTGCCAGCAGTGACCCCCGGACAGGGGGCTTCTATGGCTACACCTTC; cdr3_aa: CASSDPRTGGFYGYTF
j_call: TRBJ1-2; d_call: TRBD1; v_call: TRBV18; clone_size: NA; cdr3_nt: TGTGCCAGCTCACCTGACTGGACAGGGGGTGATGGCTACACCTTC; cdr3_aa: CASSPDWTGGDGYTF
j_call: TRBJ1-1; d_call: TRBD1; v_call: TRBV5-1; clone_size: once; cdr3_nt: TGCGCCAGCAGCGTTTCGGACAGGATCATGAACACTGAAGCTTTCTTT; cdr3_aa: CASSVSDRIMNTEAFF
j_call: TRBJ2-1; d_call: TRBD1; v_call: TRBV7-6; clone_size: NA; cdr3_nt: TGTGCCAGCAGCGCGACAGGGAGCTCCTACAATGAGCAGTTCTTC; cdr3_aa: CASSATGSSYNEQFF
j_call: TRBJ1-5; d_call: TRBD1; v_call: TRBV19; clone_size: NA; cdr3_nt: TGTGCCAGCCGAAGACAGGGGACGAGCAATCAGCCCCAGCATTTT; cdr3_aa: CASRRQGTSNQPQHF
j_call: TRBJ1-2; d_call: NA; v_call: TRBV5-1; clone_size: NA; cdr3_nt: TGCGCCAGCAGCCCGACACAAGGGGCTAACTATGGCTACACCTTC; cdr3_aa: CASSPTQGANYGYTF
j_call: TRBJ1-6; d_call: TRBD1; v_call: TRBV5-1; clone_size: NA; cdr3_nt: TGCGCCAGCAGCCTACGACAGGGAGCCCTTTCACCCCTCCACTTT; cdr3_aa: CASSLRQGALSPLHF
j_call: TRBJ2-2; d_call: TRBD2; v_call: TRBV19; clone_size: few; cdr3_nt: TGTGCCAGTAGTGTTCCGGGACTAGCGGGAGTCGGGGACACCGGGGAGCTGTTTTTT; cdr3_aa: CASSVPGLAGVGDTGELFF
j_call: TRBJ1-1; d_call: NA; v_call: TRBV5-5; clone_size: few; cdr3_nt: TGTGCCAGCAGTCACCCCCAGGGCTCTGAAGCTTTCTTT; cdr3_aa: CASSHPQGSEAFF
j_call: TRBJ2-2; d_call: NA; v_call: TRBV6-5; clone_size: NA; cdr3_nt: TGTGCCAGCTCAGGTCAGAGATACACCGGGGAGCTGTTTTTT; cdr3_aa: CASSGQRYTGELFF
j_call: TRBJ1-6; d_call: NA; v_call: TRBV4-1; clone_size: once; cdr3_nt: TGCGCCAGCAGCACGACACGTCGTCCGGTTTCACCCCTCCACTTT; cdr3_aa: CASSTTRRPVSPLHF
j_call: TRBJ2-7; d_call: NA; v_call: TRBV4-2; clone_size: NA; cdr3_nt: TGTGCCAGCAGCCAAGGCCGCGGGACGGGAAGAGGAAGATCCTACGAGCAGTACTTC; cdr3_aa: CASSQGRGTGRGRSYEQYF
j_call: TRBJ1-6; d_call: TRBD1; v_call: TRBV10-3; clone_size: NA; cdr3_nt: TGTGCCATCAGGGCTGGACAGGCAACGAATTCACCCCTCCACTTT; cdr3_aa: CAIRAGQATNSPLHF
j_call: TRBJ1-1; d_call: NA; v_call: TRBV9; clone_size: NA; cdr3_nt: TGTGCCAGCAGCGCCTACGGGATGAACACTGAAGCTTTCTTT; cdr3_aa: CASSAYGMNTEAFF
j_call: TRBJ2-7; d_call: NA; v_call: TRBV6-2/TRBV6-3; clone_size: NA; cdr3_nt: TGTGCCAGCAGTAACAAAGCAGGGGTCCTTACCTACGAGCAGTACTTC; cdr3_aa: CASSNKAGVLTYEQYF
j_call: TRBJ2-3; d_call: NA; v_call: TRBV5-5; clone_size: once; cdr3_nt: TGTGCCAGCAGCTTGGAGGGCTGGGGAGGCACAGATACGCAGTATTTT; cdr3_aa: CASSLEGWGGTDTQYF